This TCR beta chain was documented in a study of CD8 T cells in ankylosing spondylitis. Germline V gene lookup returns CDR1 MNHEY and CDR2 SVGEGT. The CDR3 length is 13 residues. Trimming took off 4 bases at V and 4 bases at J, with 10 bases between the two ends. The sample holds many counts of this clonotype. Its matching antigen is unknown. From the 5' RACE reads, TCRdb called clonotypes with MiXCR, one entry per CDR3 protein. The sample yields 450,000 to 550,000 distinct CDR3 sequences, approximately 5.3% seen once. Findings and limits, study-wide: Disease-associated clones were CD8+ and fairly uncommon in peripheral blood. It appeared that ankylosing spondylitis blood was characterized by a TCR beta motif of roughly 8 highly homologous variants. Several of the motif variants were reported before in synovial fluid and blood from reactive arthritis. Reportedly, significant enrichment of disease-linked clones occurred in matched ankylosing spondylitis synovial fluid.

The sample consisted of blood, either unsorted or a sorted T cell fraction (not recorded which). The TCR sequence derives from a male donor with ankylosing spondylitis. The J gene is TRBJ1-1, the V gene TRBV6-2 or TRBV6-3; D not certain. The CDR3 nucleotides are TGTGCCAGCAGTTTACTGTGGGGCACTGAAGCTTTCTTT. The encoded protein is CASSLLWGTEAFF.